These 17 T cell receptor beta chains originate from one sample sequenced in a study of T cells in Graves' hyperthyroidism and ophthalmopathy. Amplification of TCR beta CDR3 regions used RNA as the template. The primer set for the first-round RT-PCR of the TCR CDR3 was HTBI. TCRdb re-analysed the multiplex PCR reads in MiXCR, keeping a single row per CDR3 protein. The repertoire holds about 590,000 distinct CDR3 sequences, with around 14% as singletons. The specimen sequenced was blood. The source is a woman in her thirties with Graves' hyperthyroidism.

This clonotype was found many times. This chain connects TRBV27 to TRBJ2-7; 7 nucleotides agree with TRBD2. V lost 5 bases to trimming and J lost 3 bases; unmatched junction nucleotides: 13. The CDR3 contains 16 residues. Germline V gives CDR1 MNHEY, CDR2 SMNVEV (reference sequence). As DNA, the CDR3 is TGTGCCAGCAGTCTTCACCGGCTAGCGGTGGGCTACGAGCAGTACTTC. The encoded protein is CASSLHRLAVGYEQYF.

This clonotype showed up many times. This sequence joins TRBV20-1 and TRBJ1-5, with TRBD1 identical over 9 bases. Per the germline V gene, CDR1 is DFQATT and CDR2 is SNEGSKA (reference sequence). This CDR3 contains 14 residues. Trimming removed 4 bases from V and 5 bases from J; junction bases left unmatched: 6. Written as DNA, the CDR3 is TGCAGTGCTACTAATACAGGGGGCGATCAGCCCCAGCATTTT. Protein product: CSATNTGGDQPQHF.

This clonotype was found many times. This sequence joins TRBV5-1 and TRBJ2-7, with TRBD1 identical over 8 bases. The trim removed 4 bases at V and 0 bases at J, leaving 9 bases unmatched. The CDR3 length is 16 residues. Germline V lookup: CDR1 SGHRS, CDR2 YFSETQ. CDR3 sequence reads: CASSQRTGSPSYEQYF. In nucleotides, the CDR3 is TGCGCCAGCAGCCAAAGGACAGGGAGCCCCTCCTACGAGCAGTACTTC.

V gene TRBV27 combines with J gene TRBJ2-1, with a possible D match to TRBD2 (7 bases). The germline gives CDR1 MNHEY, CDR2 SMNVEV (reference sequence). Trimming removed 2 bases from V and 7 bases from J, with 18 bases in between. This CDR3 has 16 amino acids. The CDR3 region is CASSLGGAHIVNEQFF. The CDR3 coding sequence is TGTGCCAGCAGTTTAGGGGGGGCCCACATAGTGAATGAGCAGTTCTTC.

This clonotype came up a few times. The chain combines TRBV5-6 with TRBJ2-1; the D gene is possibly TRBD2 (7 bases). The ends were cut back, 0 bases at V and 4 bases at J, with 14 bases in the middle. Germline CDR1 reads SGHDT; CDR2 reads YYEEEE. The CDR3 is 16 amino acids. CDR3 DNA sequence: TGTGCCAGCAGCTTGGAGGTGGGGGGGCGTTACAATGAGCAGTTCTTC. Protein: CASSLEVGGRYNEQFF. Based on the CDR3 plus reference TRBV5-6 and TRBJ2-1, the full variable domain is DAGVTQSPTHLIKTRGQQVTLRCSPKSGHDTVSWYQQALGQGPQFIFQYYEEEERQRGNFPDRFSGHQFPNYSSELNVNALLLGDSALYLCASSLEVGGRYNEQFFGPGTRLTVL.

The chain is built from TRBV18 and TRBJ2-7, with D unresolved. The germline gives CDR1 KGHSH, CDR2 LQKENI. Trimming removed 2 bases at V and 3 bases at J, with 14 bases between. The CDR3 has 15 amino acids. DNA of the CDR3: TGTGCCAGCTCACCAAACCAACCACAGATCTACGAGCAGTACTTC. Translation gives CASSPNQPQIYEQYF. Supplemented by reference TRBV18 and TRBJ2-7, the full variable domain reads NAGVMQNPRHLVRRRGQEARLRCSPMKGHSHVYWYRQLPEEGLKFMVYLQKENIIDESGMPKERFSAEFPKEGPSILRIQQVVRGDSAAYFCASSPNQPQIYEQYFGPGTRLTVT.

This clonotype was counted ten times or more. The genes are TRBV6-5 and TRBJ1-2; D is unresolved. There are 14 residues in the CDR3. V was shortened by 0 bases and J by 4 bases, with 9 bases between the two germline ends. Germline V lookup: CDR1 MNHEY, CDR2 SVGAGI. CDR3 sequence reads: CASSYSRSGYGYTF. As DNA, the CDR3 is TGTGCCAGCAGTTACTCGCGGTCCGGCTATGGCTACACCTTC.

This clonotype appeared many times. Here the CDR3 DNA reads TGTGCCAGCAGTATCCAGACTACCCGATCGAGCACAGATACGCAGTATTTT. This codes for CASSIQTTRSSTDTQYF. The chain links TRBV28 to TRBJ2-3; tentatively, D is TRBD2 (5 bases). The CDR3 spans 17 residues. V lost 5 bases and J lost 0, with 18 bases in between. Germline V lookup: CDR1 MDHEN, CDR2 SYDVKM.

This chain uses TRBV5-1 with TRBJ2-1; 10 bases line up with TRBD1. The germline V gene encodes CDR1 SGHRS and CDR2 YFSETQ. The ends lost 4 bases at V and 4 bases at J; junction bases unmatched: 2. This CDR3 is built from 14 residues. CDR3 residues: CASSGGQGYNEQFF. The CDR3 DNA is TGCGCCAGCAGCGGGGGACAGGGGTACAATGAGCAGTTCTTC.

About this clonotype itself: Just one base apart from a much larger clone, this may be a read error. V gene TRBV28 combines with J gene TRBJ2-7; D not resolved. CDR1 is MDHEN, CDR2 SYDVKM, per germline. This CDR3 contains 11 residues. Trimming took 5 bases from V and 5 from J, leaving 7 bases between them. This CDR3 reads CASSQLNEQYF. DNA of the CDR3: TGTGCCAGCAGTCAGCTCAACGAGCAGTACTTC. The variable domain in full, completed from reference TRBV28 and TRBJ2-7, reads DVKVTQSSRYLVKRTGEKVFLECVQDMDHENMFWYRQDPGLGLRLIYFSYDVKMKEKGDIPEGYSVSREKKERFSLILESASTNQTSMYLCASSQLNEQYFGPGTRLTVT.

This chain links TRBV6-5 with TRBJ2-3; D possibly corresponds to TRBD2 (6 bases). With 2 bases removed from V and 2 bases from J, the gap between germline ends came to 14 bases. The CDR3 has 16 amino acids. The V gene's germline CDR1 is MNHEY and CDR2 SVGAGI. CDR3 protein: CASSYAVRGPTDTQYF. The CDR3, as DNA: TGTGCCAGCAGTTACGCGGTGCGGGGCCCCACAGATACGCAGTATTTT.

At least ten counts were recorded for this clonotype. The chain recombines TRBV7-3 with TRBJ1-1; a weak D match, TRBD1 (6 bases). Germline CDR1 and CDR2: SGHTA and FQGTGA. Trimming left V 0 bases short and J 0 bases short, with 11 bases between. This CDR3 is built from 16 residues. The CDR3 DNA sequence: TGTGCCAGCAGCTTAACTACTCAGGGGCTGAACACTGAAGCTTTCTTT. Its translation: CASSLTTQGLNTEAFF.

The chain's CDR3 is CASSPPRGSHSNQPQHF. CDR3 sequence (DNA): TGTGCCAGTAGCCCCCCGCGAGGGTCCCATAGCAATCAGCCCCAGCATTTT. The chain couples TRBV19 to TRBJ1-5; unclear D gene. The germline V and J ends were trimmed by 6 bases and 0 bases, with 18 bases remaining between them. This CDR3 region has 17 residues. In germline, CDR1 is LNHDA, CDR2 SQIVND (reference sequence).

The sample holds many counts of this clonotype. The chain links TRBV4-1 to TRBJ2-3; perhaps TRBD2 as D (5 bases). Trimming shortened V by 0 bases and J by 3 bases, and 7 bases separated the two germline ends. Germline V gene sequence: CDR1 MGHRA, CDR2 YSYEKL. The CDR3 contains 14 residues. In DNA, the CDR3 is TGCGCCAGCAGCCAAGAGGGAGATACAGATACGCAGTATTTT. Protein product: CASSQEGDTDTQYF.

This clonotype occurred many times. The chain has TRBV12-3 or TRBV12-4 and TRBJ2-2, with 7 bases matching TRBD1. Trimming cost V 2 bases and J 8 bases; bases outside gene matches: 5. The CDR3 has 14 amino acids. For the CDR3, the DNA is TGTGCCAGCAGTTTAAGGGGGCCTAAGGGGGAGCTGTTTTTT. The encoded protein is CASSLRGPKGELFF.

In its sample, this clonotype was seen many times. J is TRBJ2-5 and V is TRBV2; the D is unclear. The germline CDR1 and CDR2 sequences are SNHLY and FYNNEI. The CDR3 totals 14 residues. The V end was cut by 3 bases, the J end by 4 bases, with 12 bases between. CDR3 amino acids: CASSDRFILETQYF. DNA for the CDR3: TGTGCCAGCAGTGACCGGTTTATTCTAGAGACCCAGTACTTC.

In this sample, this clonotype turned up a few times. This chain connects TRBV20-1 to TRBJ1-2, with TRBD1 as a possible D gene (5 bases). Looked up from germline, CDR1 is DFQATT and CDR2 is SNEGSKA (reference sequence). With 7 bases removed from V and 7 bases from J, the gap between germline ends came to 13 bases. The CDR3 has 11 amino acids. The CDR3 sequence: CSVVQGFGYTF. The CDR3 DNA is TGCAGTGTCGTGCAGGGATTTGGCTACACCTTC.